Listed below are T cell receptor beta chains from one sample, sequenced in a study of technical replicates of blood from a few donors. Sequenced by immunoSEQ multiplex PCR; TCRdb stores in-frame clones only, minus some. The table has about 83,000 clones, about 91% seen once; the top ten hold roughly 0.27%. The sequenced sample consisted of T cells isolated from PBMCs. These receptor sequences come from a human donor in good health. The CDR3 runs from the conserved cysteine through the conserved F or W. The D gene is left open where the match is weak. Clone size is shown for a subset of rows, as once, few, many or a class of expanded clone.

J | D | V | size | DNA | CDR3
TRBJ1-5 | - | TRBV7-9 | - | TGTGCCAGCAGCCCCACAGGGCCGGGCAATCAGCCCCAGCATTTT | CASSPTGPGNQPQHF
TRBJ1-5 | TRBD1 | TRBV4-1 | - | TGCGCCAGCAGTCGGACAGGTTCCCTCACCCAGCATTTT | CASSRTGSLTQHF
TRBJ1-2 | - | TRBV7-9 | - | TGTGCCAGCAGCGCTGGGGGCAGCTATGGCTACACCTTC | CASSAGGSYGYTF
TRBJ1-5 | TRBD1 | TRBV6-5 | - | TGTGCCAGCAGTTACGGGACAGGGAGTCAGCCCCAGCATTTT | CASSYGTGSQPQHF
TRBJ2-5 | TRBD2 | TRBV5-1 | - | TGCGCCAGCAGCTCCACCATCCTTGGGGGGGTTGAGACCCAGTACTTC | CASSSTILGGVETQYF
TRBJ2-1 | TRBD2 | TRBV6-1 | - | TGTGCCAGCAGTGAATTGGGACTAGCGGGATTAAATGAGCAGTTCTTC | CASSELGLAGLNEQFF
TRBJ1-1 | TRBD1 | TRBV6-1 | once | TGTGCCAGTGAGACAGGGTGGCGTGAAGCTTTCTTT | CASETGWREAFF
TRBJ1-2 | - | TRBV19 | - | TGTGCCAGTAGTATTGGGTCAGGTTATGGCTACACCTTC | CASSIGSGYGYTF
TRBJ1-1 | TRBD1 | TRBV2 | - | TGTGCCAGCAGTCAAGGGACAGTAAAAGAAGCTTTCTTT | CASSQGTVKEAFF
TRBJ1-3 | TRBD1 | TRBV9 | few | TGTGCCAGCAGCGTGGGACAGGGTGCTGGTAACACCATATATTTT | CASSVGQGAGNTIYF
TRBJ1-2 | - | TRBV28 | - | TGTGCCACTATCATCCCAGGGCCCTACTATGGCTACACCTTC | CATIIPGPYYGYTF
TRBJ1-6 | - | TRBV6-4 | - | TGTGCCAGCAGTGTACTTCCAGGCAGACCCTATAATTCACCCCTCCACTTT | CASSVLPGRPYNSPLHF
TRBJ2-7 | - | TRBV15 | - | TGTGCCACCAGCAACGAGCTCAGGGGCTACTACGAGCAGCAGTACTTC | CATSNELRGYYEQQYF
TRBJ1-2 | - | TRBV19 | - | TGTGCCAGTAGTACCTACAGGGATGGCTACACCTTC | CASSTYRDGYTF
TRBJ2-3 | TRBD2 | TRBV5-1 | - | TGCGCCAGCAGCTTGGCCCGTGAAAGCGGGGGCACAGATACGCAGTATTTT | CASSLARESGGTDTQYF
TRBJ2-3 | TRBD2 | TRBV12-5 | - | TGTGCTAGTGGGGCTGGGGAGGGTTTGGACGTTTGGGCAGATACGCAGTATTTT | CASGAGEGLDVWADTQYF
TRBJ2-2 | TRBD2 | TRBV5-6 | - | TGTGCCAGCAGCTTTCTATCTAGCGGGAGACTAGGGGAGCTGTTTTTT | CASSFLSSGRLGELFF
TRBJ1-2 | - | TRBV6-1 | - | TGTGCCAGTACTGTTGGCCGAGGAAACTATGGCTACACCTTC | CASTVGRGNYGYTF